The 24 T cell receptor beta chains below all came from one sample that was sequenced in a study of blood T cell repertoires in COVID-19. Sequenced by immunoSEQ multiplex PCR; TCRdb stores in-frame clones only, minus some. The sample carries roughly 320,000 clones, roughly 89% recorded once. Specimen: peripheral blood. The receptors were sampled from a woman in her twenties or thirties with COVID-19, enrolled during active disease.

The chain employs TRBV4-2 and TRBJ1-5; D is uncertain. Per germline, CDR1 LGHNA and CDR2 YNFKEQ. The length of the CDR3 is 15 residues. Trimming cost V 0 bases and J 7 bases, with 13 bases left between them. CDR3 sequence: CASSQDPSSLQPQHF. The CDR3 DNA reads TGTGCCAGCAGCCAAGATCCCTCCTCTTTGCAGCCCCAGCATTTT.

The genes are TRBV7-3 and TRBJ1-2, with D hard to call. This CDR3 spans 14 amino acids. CDR1 is SGHTA and CDR2 is FQGTGA in the germline V gene. Trimming took off 0 bases at V and 4 bases at J, with 9 bases between the two ends. CDR3 region: CASSLTPGGYGYTF. For the CDR3, the DNA is TGTGCCAGCAGCTTAACGCCGGGAGGCTATGGCTACACCTTC.

The gene calls are TRBV7-9 and TRBJ1-6; D gene ambiguous. CDR1 and CDR2 (germline): SEHNR, FQNEAQ (reference sequence). V lost 1 base and J 7 bases, leaving 5 bases between the germline ends. The CDR3 is 13 amino acids. The CDR3 DNA is TGTGCCAGCAGCTTAGTTTCAAATTCACCCCTCCACTTT. Its protein is CASSLVSNSPLHF.

This rearrangement joins TRBV6-1 to TRBJ1-2; D is unclear. This CDR3 is 16 amino acids long. V shed 3 bases and J shed 5 bases, with 19 bases lying between them. Germline CDR1 reads MNHNS; CDR2 reads SASEGT. Here the CDR3 DNA reads TGTGCCAGCAGTGAGGGCCCGGGAGCATTTAATTATGGCTACACCTTC. This codes for CASSEGPGAFNYGYTF.

The genes are TRBV5-1 and TRBJ2-1, with unresolved D. This CDR3 contains 15 residues. The germline CDR1 and CDR2 sequences are SGHRS and YFSETQ. V lost 4 bases, J lost 4 bases, and 15 bases lay in between. CDR3 sequence: CASSRGGFTYNEQFF. In DNA, the CDR3 is TGCGCCAGCAGCCGCGGCGGCTTTACATACAATGAGCAGTTCTTC. The variable domain in full, completed from reference TRBV5-1 and TRBJ2-1, reads KAGVTQTPRYLIKTRGQQVTLSCSPISGHRSVSWYQQTPGQGLQFLFEYFSETQRNKGNFPGRFSGRQFSNSRSEMNVSTLELGDSALYLCASSRGGFTYNEQFFGPGTRLTVL.

A note on this clone: Its ends do not fully match the called genes, so a read error is possible. The J gene is TRBJ1-4, the V gene TRBV5-1, with D possibly TRBD1 on 5 matching bases. CDR1 is SGHRS and CDR2 is YFSETQ in the germline V gene. The CDR3 has 13 residues. The CDR3 DNA is TGCGCCAGCAGCTTAGGGGATAAGATTAATCGAGTTTTT. Encoded protein: CASSLGDKINRVF.

CDR3 sequence (DNA): TGTGCCATCAGTGAGTCCAGGGGAGAGAACAATGAGCAGTTCTTC. Translation gives CAISESRGENNEQFF. This rearrangement joins TRBV10-3 to TRBJ2-1, with TRBD1 as a possible D gene (6 bases). The CDR3 totals 15 residues. Looked up from germline, CDR1 is ENHRY and CDR2 is SYGVKD. V was shortened by 0 bases and J by 5 bases, with 11 bases between the two germline ends.

This rearrangement joins TRBV9 to TRBJ2-3, with TRBD1 identical over 9 bases. CDR1 SGDLS and CDR2 YYNGEE come from the germline V gene. The CDR3 has 16 residues. After removal of 3 bases from V and 2 bases from J, the junction contained 7 bases not matched to a gene. The CDR3 sequence: CASSAGTGRATDTQYF. The CDR3 bases are TGTGCCAGCAGCGCCGGGACAGGGCGGGCCACAGATACGCAGTATTTT.

V is TRBV3-1 (or the pseudogene TRBV3-2) and J is TRBJ2-3; possibly TRBD2 for D (6 bases). This CDR3 spans 12 amino acids. The germline CDR1 and CDR2 sequences are LGHDT and YNNKEL (reference sequence). V lost 1 base to trimming and J lost 10 bases, with 9 bases between them. The CDR3 loop reads CASSQGGGAQYF. CDR3 nucleotides: TGTGCCAGCAGCCAAGGGGGCGGGGCGCAGTATTTT.

The chain employs TRBV5-1 and TRBJ1-1, with TRBD1 identical over 7 bases. CDR3 length: 12 residues. Germline assignment: CDR1 SGHRS and CDR2 YFSETQ. V lost 0 bases, J lost 8 bases, and 1 base stayed unmatched. This chain's CDR3 is CASSLDRGEAFF. CDR3 coding DNA: TGCGCCAGCAGCTTGGACAGGGGAGAAGCTTTCTTT.

The J gene is TRBJ2-2, the V gene TRBV6-6; weak D call: TRBD1 (5 bases). Per germline, CDR1 MNHNY and CDR2 SVGAGI (reference sequence). V dropped 6 bases and J dropped 0 bases, with 17 bases sitting between them. This CDR3 has 17 amino acids. CDR3 sequence: CASSRMQGTPNTGELFF. CDR3 bases: TGTGCCAGCAGCCGAATGCAGGGTACTCCGAACACCGGGGAGCTGTTTTTT.

This chain joins TRBV28 and TRBJ1-6, with 7 bases identical to TRBD1. The V segment lost 5 bases and the J segment 14 bases; nucleotides outside the gene matches: 9. Germline values: CDR1 MDHEN, CDR2 SYDVKM. There are 13 residues in the CDR3. The CDR3 sequence: CASSRRDSQALHF. DNA of the CDR3: TGTGCCAGCAGTCGCCGGGACAGTCAAGCCCTCCACTTT.

The V call is TRBV28, the J call TRBJ2-2, with 12 bases identical to TRBD2. V was clipped by 3 bases and J by 6 bases; unmatched bases: 5. CDR1 is MDHEN and CDR2 is SYDVKM in the germline V gene. The CDR3 has 16 amino acids. CDR3 protein: CASSFRASGGAGELFF. As DNA, the CDR3 is TGTGCCAGCAGTTTTCGGGCTAGCGGGGGGGCCGGGGAGCTGTTTTTT.

The rearrangement uses TRBV28 and TRBJ1-2; 9 nucleotides agree with TRBD1. There are 16 residues in the CDR3. Germline CDR1 and CDR2: MDHEN and SYDVKM. The J segment lost 8 bases and the V segment lost 4 bases, leaving 14 bases of the junction unmatched. This CDR3 reads CASSSPRPGTGRGYTF. CDR3 nucleotide sequence: TGTGCCAGCAGTTCCCCCCGTCCCGGGACAGGGAGAGGCTACACCTTC.

This clone was picked up a small number of times. The genes are TRBV28 and TRBJ1-2; the match to TRBD1 covers 7 bases. The CDR3 covers 19 residues. With 5 bases clipped from V and 3 bases from J, the junction kept 21 bases outside the gene matches. CDR1 MDHEN and CDR2 SYDVKM come from the germline V gene. The CDR3, as DNA: TGTGCCAGCAGTACCTTATCCCCCTCCGGGACAGTGGGGGACTATGGCTACACCTTC. As protein: CASSTLSPSGTVGDYGYTF.

The chain carries TRBV30 and TRBJ2-7; D perhaps matches TRBD2 (5 bases). The CDR3 extends over 11 amino acids. The germline V gene encodes CDR1 GTSNPN and CDR2 SVGIG (reference sequence). CDR3 sequence reads: CAQRRSYEQYF. The DNA for the CDR3 is TGTGCTCAGCGGCGCTCCTACGAGCAGTACTTC. Together with reference TRBV30 and TRBJ2-7, the CDR3 gives the full variable domain: SQTIHQWPATLVQPVGSPLSLECTVEGTSNPNLYWYRQAAGRGLQLLFYSVGIGQISSEVPQNLSASRPQDRQFILSSKKLLLSDSGFYLCAQRRSYEQYFGPGTRLTVT.

This clone has just a few counts. Here the CDR3 DNA reads TGTGCCAGCAGCGGTCGGGACAGGGGGCAAGGCTACACCTTC. Its protein product is CASSGRDRGQGYTF. The chain carries TRBV9 and TRBJ1-2; 12 bases agree with TRBD1. The ends lost 3 bases at V and 8 bases at J; junction bases unmatched: 5. The CDR3 is made up of 14 amino acids. Per the germline V gene, CDR1 is SGDLS and CDR2 is YYNGEE.

This sequence joins TRBV5-5 and TRBJ1-1; the match to TRBD1 covers 8 bases. V lost 0 bases and J lost 0; bases outside the gene matches: 1. The CDR3 covers 15 residues. The germline V gene encodes CDR1 SGHKS and CDR2 YYEKEE (reference sequence). The CDR3 DNA follows: TGTGCCAGCAGCTTGGTGGACAGGGTGAACACTGAAGCTTTCTTT. This gives the protein CASSLVDRVNTEAFF. Together with reference TRBV5-5 and TRBJ1-1, the CDR3 gives the full variable domain: DAGVTQSPTHLIKTRGQQVTLRCSPISGHKSVSWYQQVLGQGPQFIFQYYEKEERGRGNFPDRFSARQFPNYSSELNVNALLLGDSALYLCASSLVDRVNTEAFFGQGTRLTVV.

The chain is built from TRBV3-1 (or the pseudogene TRBV3-2) and TRBJ1-4; 7 nucleotides agree with TRBD1. The germline gives CDR1 LGHDT, CDR2 YNNKEL (reference sequence). CDR3 size: 14 residues. Trimming removed 2 bases from V and 6 bases from J; junction bases left unmatched: 3. In nucleotides, the CDR3 is TGTGCCAGCAGCCAAAGACAGGGACATGAAAAACTGTTTTTT. It is translated as CASSQRQGHEKLFF.

The chain is built from TRBV6-6 and TRBJ2-5; the match to TRBD1 covers 7 bases. The V gene's germline CDR1 is MNHNY and CDR2 SVGAGI (reference sequence). This CDR3 is built from 14 residues. Trimming cost V 5 bases and J 6 bases; bases outside gene matches: 9. The CDR3 is CASSPRQGIKTQYF. The CDR3 region has the DNA TGTGCCAGCAGTCCTCGACAGGGTATAAAGACCCAGTACTTC.

This clone was picked up a small number of times. The V call is TRBV2, the J call TRBJ1-2; 7 nucleotides agree with TRBD1. This CDR3 contains 14 residues. Germline V gene lookup returns CDR1 SNHLY and CDR2 FYNNEI. Germline trimming cut 1 base from V and 5 bases from J; bases unmatched to any gene: 4. The CDR3 loop reads CASSEGQGMYGYTF. The CDR3 DNA sequence: TGTGCCAGCAGTGAAGGACAGGGAATGTATGGCTACACCTTC.

The V call is TRBV3-1 (or the pseudogene TRBV3-2), the J call TRBJ2-2; 7 positions match TRBD1. The CDR3 runs 14 residues. Germline loops: CDR1 LGHDT, CDR2 YNNKEL (reference sequence). Germline trimming cut 6 bases from V and 7 bases from J; bases unmatched to any gene: 8. In DNA, the CDR3 is TGTGCCAGCAGACTACAGGGGACGGTCGGGGAGCTGTTTTTT. The encoded protein is CASRLQGTVGELFF.

V usage is TRBV3-1 (or the pseudogene TRBV3-2) and J usage is TRBJ2-3, with a weak D call TRBD2 (6 bases). Germline-derived CDR1 and CDR2 are LGHDT and YNNKEL (reference sequence). The CDR3 has 17 residues. With 0 bases removed from V and 0 bases from J, the gap between germline ends came to 13 bases. CDR3 residues: CASSQDSLRGSTDTQYF. In DNA, the CDR3 is TGTGCCAGCAGCCAAGATTCCTTGCGGGGAAGCACAGATACGCAGTATTTT.

This clone was seen a handful of times. V and J are TRBV30 and TRBJ2-7; possibly TRBD2 for D (5 bases). CDR1 is GTSNPN and CDR2 is SVGIG in the germline V gene (reference sequence). The CDR3 runs 12 residues. V was cut by 0 bases and J by 6 bases, with 9 bases left in between. This CDR3 reads CAWSVEASEQYF. Written as DNA, the CDR3 is TGTGCCTGGAGTGTGGAGGCTAGCGAGCAGTACTTC.